Listed below are T cell receptor beta chains from one sample, sequenced in a study of T cells in Graves' hyperthyroidism and ophthalmopathy. From the multiplex PCR reads, TCRdb called clonotypes with MiXCR, one entry per CDR3 protein. The sample shows 300,000 to 400,000 distinct CDR3 sequences, approximately 13% of them seen only once. Input material: blood. These receptors all stem from a woman aged 55-69 years with Graves' hyperthyroidism. The CDR3 runs from the conserved cysteine through the conserved F or W. D genes are given only for firm matches. Clone size is stated in some rows and not others, as once, few, many or a class when expanded.

-,TRBV20-1,-,TRBJ2-1,TGCAGTGCTAGAGACGGACGGCGCGATGAGCAGTTCTTC,CSARDGRRDEQFF
-,TRBV30,many,TRBJ2-5,TGTGCCTGGACCCTAGGACCAAAAGAGACCCAGTACTTC,CAWTLGPKETQYF
TRBD2,TRBV7-9,-,TRBJ2-7,TGTGCCAGCAGCTTTGGTCTAGCGGGAGTTGTTTACGAGCAGTACTTC,CASSFGLAGVVYEQYF
-,TRBV11-2,few,TRBJ2-2,TGTGCCAGCAGCTCGCAGGGTTTATCCGCCGGGGAGCTGTTTTTT,CASSSQGLSAGELFF
-,TRBV12-3/TRBV12-4,-,TRBJ1-1,TGTGCCATCAGTGAGTCTGGAGGGAAAACTGAAGCTTTCTTT,CAISESGGKTEAFF
TRBD2,TRBV7-3,-,TRBJ2-1,TGTGCCAGCAGCTTGGCCCGGACTAGCGACGGTGAGCAGTTCTTC,CASSLARTSDGEQFF
TRBD2,TRBV5-6,-,TRBJ2-7,TGTGCCAGCAGCAAAGGAGGGACTAGCGGCTCCTACGAGCAGTACTTC,CASSKGGTSGSYEQYF
TRBD1,TRBV5-1,-,TRBJ2-7,TGCGCCAGCAGCCTAGGACAGGTTATAACCTACGAGCAGTACTTC,CASSLGQVITYEQYF
TRBD2,TRBV28,many,TRBJ2-1,TGTGCCAGCAGTCGTCCCGGGACTAGCGGGAGAAATGAGCAGTTCTTC,CASSRPGTSGRNEQFF
-,TRBV20-1,many,TRBJ2-1,TGCAGTGCTACGGGAGTAGGGATTAGCTCCTACAATGAGCAGTTCTTC,CSATGVGISSYNEQFF
TRBD1,TRBV7-9,many,TRBJ2-2,TGTGCCAGCAGCTTAGGTAGGGGGCCGGACACCGGGGAGCTGTTTTTT,CASSLGRGPDTGELFF
-,TRBV12-3/TRBV12-4,many,TRBJ2-5,TGTGCCAGCCAGGGGGGGGGTTACGAGACCCAGTACTTC,CASQGGGYETQYF
-,TRBV12-3/TRBV12-4,many,TRBJ1-4,TGTGCCAGCAGGAAAATAAAGGGGGATAATGAAAAACTGTTTTTT,CASRKIKGDNEKLFF
TRBD1,TRBV20-1,-,TRBJ1-5,TGCAGTGCAATTGCCGGGACAGGGACTCAGCCCCAGCATTTT,CSAIAGTGTQPQHF
-,TRBV9,many,TRBJ2-7,TGTGCCAGCAGCGCGGACCATTTCCCCTACGAGCAGTACTTC,CASSADHFPYEQYF
TRBD2,TRBV11-3,many,TRBJ2-1,TGTGCCAGCAGCCCTGGGACTAGCGGGCACAATGAGCAGTTCTTC,CASSPGTSGHNEQFF
-,TRBV5-1,many,TRBJ1-2,TGCGCCAGCAGCTCCTCGAACTATGGCTACACCTTC,CASSSSNYGYTF
-,TRBV5-1,-,TRBJ2-5,TGCGCCAGCAGCTTACAATCCTCTCTGAACCGGATGACCCAGTACTTC,CASSLQSSLNRMTQYF
TRBD2,TRBV20-1,-,TRBJ2-5,TGCAGTGCTAGAGACCCCCAGCTAGCGCGGGGGGAGACCCAGTGCTTC,CSARDPQLARGETQCF
TRBD2,TRBV5-1,few,TRBJ2-2,TGCGCCAGCAGCCCGGGACTAGCGGCCTCCACCGGGGAGCTGTTTTTT,CASSPGLAASTGELFF
TRBD1,TRBV20-1,many,TRBJ1-1,TGCAGTGCCGATTCCGGGACAGCCTTGAACACTGAAGCTTTCTTT,CSADSGTALNTEAFF
-,TRBV20-1,many,TRBJ2-7,TGCAGTGTACTTATCAACTCCTACGAGCAGTACTTC,CSVLINSYEQYF
-,TRBV19,-,TRBJ2-3,TGTGCCAGTAGTCCCCTTGGGCGGGCGAGTGCAGATACGCAGTATTTT,CASSPLGRASADTQYF
TRBD1,TRBV9,few,TRBJ2-5,TGTGCCAGCAGCCCCAAGACAGGGGCAGGGGAGACCCAGTACTTC,CASSPKTGAGETQYF
-,TRBV6-5,many,TRBJ1-1,TGTGCCAGCAGTTACGGGCAAACGAACACTGAAGCTTTCTTT,CASSYGQTNTEAFF
-,TRBV6-5,many,TRBJ2-7,TGTGCCAGCAGTTACTCCCAGAGGAGCTCCTACGAGCAGTACTTC,CASSYSQRSSYEQYF
TRBD2,TRBV19,-,TRBJ2-1,TGTGCCAGTAGTGTTTCTAGCGGGGGTTACAATGAGCAGTTCTTC,CASSVSSGGYNEQFF
TRBD1,TRBV12-3/TRBV12-4,few,TRBJ2-5,TGTGCCAGCACCCCACCGGGACAGGGTAAAGAGACCCAGTACTTC,CASTPPGQGKETQYF
-,TRBV27,-,TRBJ2-7,TGTGCCAGCAGTTTAAGTTGGACCGACCGCTACGAGCAGTACTTC,CASSLSWTDRYEQYF
TRBD1,TRBV11-2,many,TRBJ2-2,TGTGCCAGCAGCGCGACAGGGGGCTGGAACACCGGGGAGCTGTTTTTT,CASSATGGWNTGELFF
TRBD1,TRBV18,many,TRBJ2-7,TGTGCCAGCAGCCCCGGGACAGGGGGCTACGAGCAGTACTTC,CASSPGTGGYEQYF
TRBD2,TRBV24-1,many,TRBJ2-1,TGTGCCACCAGTGATGCCGGGACTATCGGGGCGGGTGAGCAGTTCTTC,CATSDAGTIGAGEQFF
-,TRBV11-2,-,TRBJ1-5,TGTGCCAGCAGCTTAGTACAGGTTGGTCAGCCCCAGCATTTT,CASSLVQVGQPQHF
-,TRBV30,many,TRBJ1-1,TGTGCCTGGAGCCCCGACACCAACACTGAAGCTTTCTTT,CAWSPDTNTEAFF
-,TRBV18,many,TRBJ2-3,TGTGCCAGCTCCGGAGGCCACTACACAGATACGCAGTATTTT,CASSGGHYTDTQYF
TRBD2,TRBV19,-,TRBJ2-1,TGTGCCAGTAGGCGGGGACTAGCGGGAGTTGGGGAGCAGTTCTTC,CASRRGLAGVGEQFF
TRBD2,TRBV4-2,few,TRBJ2-1,TGTGCCAGCAGCCACGGAGCGGGAGGCTCCTACAATGAGCAGTTCTTC,CASSHGAGGSYNEQFF
TRBD2,TRBV6-1,many,TRBJ2-1,TGTGCCAGCAGCCGCGGTAGCGGGCACAATGAGCAGTTCTTC,CASSRGSGHNEQFF
-,TRBV11-2,many,TRBJ2-2,TGTGCCAGCAGCTTTGGACAGAACGCGAACACCCGGGAGCTGTTTTTT,CASSFGQNANTRELFF
-,TRBV25-1,few,TRBJ1-1,TGTGCCAGCAGTGGGGGACAAAGCATGAACACTGAAGCTTTCTTT,CASSGGQSMNTEAFF
TRBD1,TRBV19,-,TRBJ2-7,TGTGCCAGTAGTATTGGGACAGGCTCCTACGAGCAGTACTTC,CASSIGTGSYEQYF
-,TRBV7-2,many,TRBJ2-7,TGTGCCAGCAGCTTCCTTGGGGGGATCTACGAGCAGTACTTC,CASSFLGGIYEQYF
TRBD1,TRBV15,few,TRBJ1-2,TGTGCCACCAACGCGGACAGGGGGCATGGCTACACCTTC,CATNADRGHGYTF
-,TRBV20-1,many,TRBJ1-1,TGCAGTGCTAGCCCCCGGGAGAACACTGAAGCTTTCTTT,CSASPRENTEAFF
-,TRBV2,many,TRBJ2-7,TGTGCCAGCAATAAAGGGGGGACACTCTCCTACGAGCAGTACTTC,CASNKGGTLSYEQYF
-,TRBV6-1,many,TRBJ1-4,TGTGCCAGCAGTCCCCACGTAGGATCAACTAATGAAAAACTGTTTTTT,CASSPHVGSTNEKLFF
-,TRBV7-9,many,TRBJ1-2,TGTGCCAGCAGCCCGGGGATCCCCTATGGCTACACCTTC,CASSPGIPYGYTF
TRBD2,TRBV11-3,many,TRBJ2-1,TGTGCCAGCAGCTCACACATAGCGGGAGTCACGTATGAGCAGTTCTTC,CASSSHIAGVTYEQFF
-,TRBV18,few,TRBJ2-3,TGTGCCAGCTCACCCACCACAGGGTCGACAGATACGCAGTATTTT,CASSPTTGSTDTQYF
-,TRBV19,few,TRBJ2-5,TGTGCCAGTAGTACTACCGACAGACCAGAGACCCAGTACTTC,CASSTTDRPETQYF
TRBD1,TRBV19,-,TRBJ1-2,TGTGCCAGTACCCCCTCGATGGACAGGGGTTATGGCTACACCTTC,CASTPSMDRGYGYTF
-,TRBV18,many,TRBJ1-5,TGTGCCAGCTCACCAGGTTCGGATCAGCCCCAGCATTTT,CASSPGSDQPQHF
-,TRBV2,many,TRBJ2-2,TGTGCCAGCGGGCCCAGAGGCACCGGGGAGCTGTTTTTT,CASGPRGTGELFF
TRBD1,TRBV12-3/TRBV12-4,many,TRBJ2-3,TGTGCCAGCAGTCTTACAGGGGGCTCAGATACGCAGTATTTT,CASSLTGGSDTQYF
-,TRBV20-1,many,TRBJ1-1,TGCAGTGCTAGTGGTGAGAGAGACCCAGCTTTCTTT,CSASGERDPAFF